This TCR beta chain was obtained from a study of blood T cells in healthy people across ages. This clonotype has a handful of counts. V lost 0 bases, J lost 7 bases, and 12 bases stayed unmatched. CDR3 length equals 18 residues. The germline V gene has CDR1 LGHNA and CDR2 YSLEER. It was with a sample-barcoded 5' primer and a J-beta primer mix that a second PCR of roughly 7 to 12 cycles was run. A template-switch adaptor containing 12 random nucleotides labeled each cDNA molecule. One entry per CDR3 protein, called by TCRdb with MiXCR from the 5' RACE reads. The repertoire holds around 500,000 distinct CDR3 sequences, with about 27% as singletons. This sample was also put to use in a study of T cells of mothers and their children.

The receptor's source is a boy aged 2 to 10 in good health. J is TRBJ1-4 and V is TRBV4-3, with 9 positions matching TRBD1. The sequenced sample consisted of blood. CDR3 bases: TGCGCCAGCAGCCAAGAGTTCGGGGGACAGGGCAATGGTGAAAAACTGTTTTTT. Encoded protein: CASSQEFGGQGNGEKLFF.